This T cell receptor (beta chain) stems from a study of cytomegalovirus exposure and HLA in healthy donors (dated by TCRdb to about 2017). Study-wide context: An earlier analysis of 587 of the donors reported about 300 Gb of sequence data and 117 million unique TCR beta sequences obtained from around 190 million T cells. An early release covering roughly 600 HLA-typed donors comprised about 290 gigabases of sequencing data and around 80 million unique TCR sequences. The genetic ancestry cluster associated with self-reported Caucasian donors included 70% to 85% of the roughly 410 genotyped donors. The study aimed to test whether signatures of past pathogen exposure could be identified by cataloging public T cell receptors. The study used immunosequencing to profile the T cell repertoires of some 600 subjects and linked those repertoires to cytomegalovirus serostatus. In addition to the first cohort of roughly 700 subjects, a separate validation cohort of over 90 different subjects was used. High-throughput TCR immunosequencing, statistical association of individual TCRs with disease status, and machine learning were combined to predict cytomegalovirus infection status. A later analysis re-analyzed previously published TCR beta repertoires from about 600 donors and added high-resolution HLA genotyping to study TCR occurrence patterns. The later analysis used no new phenotypic data to find candidate immune exposures, relying instead on TCR beta sequences and their occurrence across donors. An earlier analysis of a few hundred of the donors applied high-throughput TCR beta sequencing to assess whether each TCR beta V gene segment acted as functional or pseudogenic. Donor age, sex, ethnicity and CMV serostatus were collected together with the repertoire data. A later genetic analysis used genome-wide SNP genotypes for about 65% of the 666 donors, treating that subset as a discovery cohort. All discovery cohort repertoires had been generated using a single sequencing platform. Both class I and class II loci were covered by HLA typing, at four-digit resolution. The number of donors typed differed by locus, with 629-630 for A, B, C, DRB1 and DQB1, over 500 for DQA1, 600 to 610 for DPA1, and some 440 for DPB1. About 5 DR-DQ haplotypes were handled as single units for association and clustering, since linkage in the cohort was strong. Across around 400 genotyped donors of the cohort, an average of roughly 200,000 unique TCR beta nucleotide sequences per donor were sequenced, and roughly a sixth of those sequences were non-productive.

The CDR3 goes from the cysteine to the phenylalanine over 15 residues. Solely the CDR3 DNA is kept, with 45 bases framed from the first base. Trimming removed 7 bases from V and 0 bases from J, leaving 13 bases between the germline ends. Taken from the germline V gene, the CDR1 and CDR2 loops are ENHRY and SYGVKD. As concerns this clone: There is no known antigen for this receptor. No much larger clonotype is one base removed from it; base qualities were not supplied.

The cohort comprised several hundred healthy bone marrow donors. At the time of sampling, all cohort members were nominally healthy, though unrecorded immune exposures were likely present. The donor was CMV seronegative and was included in the group of several hundred seronegative cohort members. A peripheral blood sample was provided by each donor, and peripheral blood mononuclear cells were used for TCR beta sequencing. Genomic DNA was extracted from the blood cell samples with the Qiagen DNeasy Blood Extraction Kit. Points the paper makes about the study in general: The only immune exposure information available for the cohort was CMV serostatus. According to a later analysis, TCR association rates differed among HLA loci, with DRB1 alleles showing the most associated TCRs and HLA-C alleles showing the fewest. Because HLA typing was unavailable for some donors at each locus, only the typed subset was used in association tests. It was suggested by the authors that the approach could potentially be generalized to other disease states and immunological phenotypes. Assigning TCR associations to individual alleles was difficult when HLA alleles, especially DR and DQ, strongly co-occurred. A cluster of highly shared sequence variants was judged likely to be a technical artifact of the sequencing pipeline. A later analysis found that most CMV-associated TCR beta chains appeared HLA-restricted, with HLA associations seemingly driven largely by CMV exposure. An association between a missense DCLRE1C variant and V-gene and J-gene trimming of TCR beta chains was found in a later genetic analysis and replicated in an independent cohort. In an earlier analysis of 587 of the donors, most TCR beta V segments appeared in productive rearrangements about 87% or about 30% of the time, broadly matching IMGT annotations. The classifier was reported to diagnose cytomegalovirus status with high specificity and sensitivity in both the original and validation cohorts. Correlated functional status among segregating V segments might be attributable to linkage disequilibrium, but an unknown experimental factor could not be ruled out. The cohort was sequenced for TCR beta chains only, and without alpha or paired-chain data the features that could be detected were limited. Most TCR sequences were observed very rarely across donors, whereas some public TCRs were present in many individuals. Roughly uniform sequencing depth across donors was assumed in presence/absence analyses, although this assumption may not hold. In a later analysis, several top co-occurrence clusters were reported to appear linked to parvovirus B19, influenza, CMV and Epstein-Barr virus. Compared with the approximately 600-donor mean, donors in an Asian-associated ancestry cluster had fewer N-insertions in productive TCRs, according to a later genetic analysis. Because the 87-base-pair reads could not distinguish some IMGT-functional V segments, including TRBV6-2 and TRBV6-3, those segments were excluded. Three of the identified cytomegalovirus-associated TCR beta chains were confirmed in vitro to be specific for cytomegalovirus antigens. The study listed 150 to 200 TCR beta chains as associated with cytomegalovirus. A further reported finding was that TCR beta sequences accurately predicted the HLA-A and HLA-B alleles for most subjects in the first cohort. In a later analysis, around 17,000 TCR beta sequences were associated with specific HLA alleles at a false discovery rate of 0.05. In a later analysis, HLA-associated TCR beta chains were found to be more clonally expanded and to have lower generation probabilities than equally common non-associated chains. Because counts were too low, under 20 rarely observed V segments, including chromosome 9 orphons, were left out of the earlier analysis of some 600 of the donors.

Receptor amplification or capture employed the immunoSEQ multiplex PCR assay. For the multiplex PCR, a mixture combining 60 forward primers for TCR Vbeta segments and 13 reverse primers for TCR Jbeta segments was used. A multiplex PCR assay on genomic DNA amplified the CDR3 region of rearranged TCR beta genes. The Illumina HiSeq System was used to sequence the amplified TCR beta libraries as 87-base-pair reads. The original methods were these. Across the 700 or so repertoires, a later analysis counted 80 million or so unique TCR beta chains, roughly 11 million of which were shared by at least two donors. A nearest-neighbor algorithm error-corrected the raw reads and collapsed the reads into unique sequences, merging closely related sequences to remove PCR and sequencing errors. V, D and J gene segments were assigned by aligning CDR3 sequences to IMGT reference sequences. Each retained sequence needed at least a six-nucleotide match to both a V gene segment and a J gene segment. A rearrangement was called productive if the CDR3 had no stop codons and remained in frame with V and J, and every other rearrangement was called non-productive. CDR3 was defined according to IMGT convention as the region running from the second conserved V-encoded cysteine to the conserved J-encoded phenylalanine. The earlier analysis of about 610 of the donors excluded sequences that lacked an unambiguous match to a single V gene segment. In an earlier analysis of roughly 600 of the donors, a V segment was called functional when productive rearrangements were above 56.7%, and segregating when the standard deviation between donors exceeded 5%. A statistical classification framework was built to diagnose cytomegalovirus status from the catalog of TCR beta chain sequences. V and J gene assignment, in a later analysis, came from comparing TCR nucleotide sequences with IMGT/GENE-DB human TR gene sequences. In a later analysis, CDR3 sequences and most-parsimonious VDJ recombination scenarios were assigned using the TCRdist pipeline. In a later analysis, every TCR beta chain was defined by the combination of its CDR3 amino acid sequence and its V-gene family, and reads without a unique V-gene family were dropped. As a way to deal with suspected cross-contamination and a sequencing artifact, a later analysis dropped 450 to 600 nucleotide sequences that were highly shared and had low generation probability. In a later analysis, a clonal expansion index was calculated for each public chain from normalized within-repertoire ranks of inferred template counts. In a later analysis, generation probabilities were computed with a VDJ recombination model fitted to out-of-frame rearrangements, and the resulting probabilities were checked against IGoR. Hypergeometric tests were used in a later analysis to score TCR-TCR, TCR-HLA and TCR-CMV co-occurrence, with a repertoire-size bias correction applied to the TCR pairs. In a later analysis, false discovery rates were estimated by permuting HLA or CMV assignments 20 times. In a later analysis, co-occurring TCRs were grouped with DBSCAN, and TCRdist sequence similarity was added when clustering was performed within HLA-allele-positive subsets. Repertoires with fewer than 30,000 or more than 120,000 public chains were left out of co-occurrence clustering, as were a few repertoires with anomalous nucleotide sharing. TCRdb stores this immuneACCESS table with in-frame sequences only. Part of the clones is absent; in the studies checked, under half of the shortfall reflects unresolved V genes, and no reason is known for the rest. V, J and clone size are taken as reported in that table, and D and trimming were inferred from the DNA itself. The sample table holds 200,000 to 250,000 clones, of which 65% to 80% were seen once. Around 15% of the sample is taken by the ten largest.

Input material: PBMCs. The source of this sequence is a man in his forties in good health and CMV-seronegative. Rearrangement joined TRBV10-3 to TRBJ1-3; the D segment cannot be called with confidence. CDR3 protein: CAITGDISSGNTIYF. The nucleotide sequence is given as TGTGCCATCACCGGCGACATCAGCTCTGGAAACACCATATATTTT.